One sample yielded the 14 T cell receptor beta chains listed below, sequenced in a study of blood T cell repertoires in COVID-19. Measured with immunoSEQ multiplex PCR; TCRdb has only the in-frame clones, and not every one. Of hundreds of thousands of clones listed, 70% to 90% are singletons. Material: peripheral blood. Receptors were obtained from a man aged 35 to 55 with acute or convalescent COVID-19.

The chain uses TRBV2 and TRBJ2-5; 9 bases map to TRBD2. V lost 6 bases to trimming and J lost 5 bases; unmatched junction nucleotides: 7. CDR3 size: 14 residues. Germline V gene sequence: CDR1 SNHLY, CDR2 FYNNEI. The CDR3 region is CASRREGGPETQYF. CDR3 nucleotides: TGTGCCAGCAGGCGGGAGGGGGGGCCGGAGACCCAGTACTTC.

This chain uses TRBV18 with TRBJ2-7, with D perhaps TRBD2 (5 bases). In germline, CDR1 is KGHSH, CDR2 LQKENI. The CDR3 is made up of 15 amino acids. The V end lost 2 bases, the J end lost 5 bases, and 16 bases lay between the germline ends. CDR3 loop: CASSPSLDGADEQYF. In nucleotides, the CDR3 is TGTGCCAGCTCACCAAGTCTGGACGGAGCGGACGAGCAGTACTTC.

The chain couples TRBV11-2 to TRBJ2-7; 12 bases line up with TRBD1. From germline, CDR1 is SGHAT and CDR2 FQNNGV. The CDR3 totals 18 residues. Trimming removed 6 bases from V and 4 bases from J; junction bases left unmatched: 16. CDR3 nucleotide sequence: TGTGCCAGCAGTTCTACCGGGACAGGGGGCTGGGGGAGTTACGAGCAGTACTTC. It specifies CASSSTGTGGWGSYEQYF.

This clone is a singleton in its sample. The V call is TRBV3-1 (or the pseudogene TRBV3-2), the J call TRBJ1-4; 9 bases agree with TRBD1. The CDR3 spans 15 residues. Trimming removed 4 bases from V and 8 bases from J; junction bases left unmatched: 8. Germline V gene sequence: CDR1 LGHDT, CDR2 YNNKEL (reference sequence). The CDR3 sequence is CASSLTGGEEEKLFF. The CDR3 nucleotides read TGTGCCAGCAGCCTGACAGGGGGGGAAGAAGAAAAACTGTTTTTT.

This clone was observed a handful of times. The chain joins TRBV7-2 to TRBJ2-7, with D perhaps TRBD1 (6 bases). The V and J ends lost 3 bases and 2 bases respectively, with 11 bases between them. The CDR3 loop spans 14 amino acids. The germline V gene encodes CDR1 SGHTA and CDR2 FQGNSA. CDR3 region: CASSFGTGTYEQYF. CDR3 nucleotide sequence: TGTGCCAGCAGCTTCGGAACAGGGACCTACGAGCAGTACTTC. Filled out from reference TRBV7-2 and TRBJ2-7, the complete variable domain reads GAGVSQSPSNKVTEKGKDVELRCDPISGHTALYWYRQSLGQGLEFLIYFQGNSAPDKSGLPSDRFSAERTGGSVSTLTIQRTQQEDSAVYLCASSFGTGTYEQYFGPGTRLTVT.

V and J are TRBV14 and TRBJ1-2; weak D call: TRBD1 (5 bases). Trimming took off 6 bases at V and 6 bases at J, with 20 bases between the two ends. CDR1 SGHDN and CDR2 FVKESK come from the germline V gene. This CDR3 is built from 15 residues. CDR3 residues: CASSLYVTDSNGYTF. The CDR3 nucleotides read TGTGCCAGCAGTCTATACGTGACAGATAGTAATGGCTACACCTTC.

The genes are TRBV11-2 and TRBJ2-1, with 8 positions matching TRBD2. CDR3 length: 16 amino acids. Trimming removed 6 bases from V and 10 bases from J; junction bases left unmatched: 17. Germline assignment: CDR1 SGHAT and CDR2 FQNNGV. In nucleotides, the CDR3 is TGTGCCAGCAGTCGCCTTGGGGGGACTAGAACGACGGAGCAGTTCTTC. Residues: CASSRLGGTRTTEQFF.

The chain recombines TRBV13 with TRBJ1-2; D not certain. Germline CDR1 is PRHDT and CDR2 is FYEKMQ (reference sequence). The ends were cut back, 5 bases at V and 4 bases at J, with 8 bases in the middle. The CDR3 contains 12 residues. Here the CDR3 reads CASSPYSYGYTF. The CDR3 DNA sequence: TGTGCCAGCAGCCCCTACTCCTATGGCTACACCTTC.

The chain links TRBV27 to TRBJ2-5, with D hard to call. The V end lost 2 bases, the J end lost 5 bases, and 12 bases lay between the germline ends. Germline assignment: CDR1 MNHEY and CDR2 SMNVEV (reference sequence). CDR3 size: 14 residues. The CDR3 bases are TGTGCCAGCAGTTTAGGCCAGGCCCGGGAGACCCAGTACTTC. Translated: CASSLGQARETQYF.

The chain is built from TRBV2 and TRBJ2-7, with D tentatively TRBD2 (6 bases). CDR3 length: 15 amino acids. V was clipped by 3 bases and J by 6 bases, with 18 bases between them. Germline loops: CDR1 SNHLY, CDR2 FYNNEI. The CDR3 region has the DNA TGTGCCAGCAGTGACTCCGGGCTAGCGACTAGCGAGCAGTACTTC. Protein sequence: CASSDSGLATSEQYF. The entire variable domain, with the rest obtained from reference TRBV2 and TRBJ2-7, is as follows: EPEVTQTPSHQVTQMGQEVILRCVPISNHLYFYWYRQILGQKVEFLVSFYNNEISEKSEIFDDQFSVERPDGSNFTLKIRSTKLEDSAMYFCASSDSGLATSEQYFGPGTRLTVT.

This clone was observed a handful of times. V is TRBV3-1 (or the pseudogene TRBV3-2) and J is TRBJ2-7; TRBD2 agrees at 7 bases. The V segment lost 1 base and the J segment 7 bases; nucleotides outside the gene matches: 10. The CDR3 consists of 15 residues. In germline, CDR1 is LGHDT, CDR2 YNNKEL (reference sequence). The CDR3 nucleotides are TGTGCCAGCAGCCAAGTGGGAGGGTGGGCTAGTGAGCAGTACTTC. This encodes CASSQVGGWASEQYF.

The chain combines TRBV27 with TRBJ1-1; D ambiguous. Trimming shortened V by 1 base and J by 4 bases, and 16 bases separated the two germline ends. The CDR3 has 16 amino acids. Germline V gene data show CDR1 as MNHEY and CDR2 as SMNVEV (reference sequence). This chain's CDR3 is CASSLFGGVRSTEAFF. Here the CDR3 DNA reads TGTGCCAGCAGTTTATTTGGCGGGGTGCGAAGCACTGAAGCTTTCTTT.

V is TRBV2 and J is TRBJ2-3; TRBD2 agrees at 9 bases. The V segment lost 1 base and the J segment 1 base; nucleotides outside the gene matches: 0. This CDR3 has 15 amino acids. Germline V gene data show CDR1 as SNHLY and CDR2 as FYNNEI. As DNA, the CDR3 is TGTGCCAGCAGTGAAGTAGCGGGGGGCACAGATACGCAGTATTTT. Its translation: CASSEVAGGTDTQYF.

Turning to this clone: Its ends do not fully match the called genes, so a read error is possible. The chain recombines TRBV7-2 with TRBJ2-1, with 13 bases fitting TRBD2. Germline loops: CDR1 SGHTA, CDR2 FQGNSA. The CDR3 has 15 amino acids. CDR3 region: CASNLLAGGQNEQFF. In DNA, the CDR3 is TGTGCCAGCAACTTACTAGCGGGAGGGCAAAATGAGCAGTTCTTC.